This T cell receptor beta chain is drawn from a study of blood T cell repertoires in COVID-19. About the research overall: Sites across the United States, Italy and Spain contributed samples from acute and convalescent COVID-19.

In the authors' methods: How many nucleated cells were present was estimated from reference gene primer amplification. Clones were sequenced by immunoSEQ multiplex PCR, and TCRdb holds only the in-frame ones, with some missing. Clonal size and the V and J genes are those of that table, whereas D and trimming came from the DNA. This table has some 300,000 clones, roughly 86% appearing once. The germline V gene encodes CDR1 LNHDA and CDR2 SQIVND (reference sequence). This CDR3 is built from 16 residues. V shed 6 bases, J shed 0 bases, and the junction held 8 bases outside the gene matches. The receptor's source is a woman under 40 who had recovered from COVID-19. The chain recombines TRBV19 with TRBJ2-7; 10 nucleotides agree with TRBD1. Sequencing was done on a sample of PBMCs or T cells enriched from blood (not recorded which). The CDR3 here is CASSPTGGVSSYEQYF. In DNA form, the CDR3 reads TGTGCCAGTAGCCCGACAGGGGGCGTTAGCTCCTACGAGCAGTACTTC.